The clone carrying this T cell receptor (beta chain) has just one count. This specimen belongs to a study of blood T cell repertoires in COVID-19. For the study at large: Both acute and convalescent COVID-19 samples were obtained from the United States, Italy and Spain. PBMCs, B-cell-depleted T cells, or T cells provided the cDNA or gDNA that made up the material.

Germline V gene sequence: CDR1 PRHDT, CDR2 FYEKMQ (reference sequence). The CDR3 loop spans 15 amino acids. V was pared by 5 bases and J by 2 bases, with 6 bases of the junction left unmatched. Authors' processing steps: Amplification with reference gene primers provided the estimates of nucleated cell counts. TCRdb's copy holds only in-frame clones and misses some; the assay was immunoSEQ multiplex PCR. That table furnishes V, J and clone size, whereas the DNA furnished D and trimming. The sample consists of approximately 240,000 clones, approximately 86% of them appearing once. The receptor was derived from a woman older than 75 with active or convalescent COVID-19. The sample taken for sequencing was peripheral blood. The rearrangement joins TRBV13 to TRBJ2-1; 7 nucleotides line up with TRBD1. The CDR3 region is CASSRDRVAYNEQFF. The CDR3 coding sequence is TGTGCCAGCAGCAGAGACAGGGTTGCCTACAATGAGCAGTTCTTC.